These T cell receptor beta chains were read from a single sample in a study of blood T cell repertoires in COVID-19. Sequencing used immunoSEQ multiplex PCR; TCRdb keeps in-frame clones, though not all of them. The table has about 330,000 clones, about 90% seen once. Sequencing input: PBMCs or T cells enriched from blood (not recorded which). All receptors come from a man aged 30 to 45 who had recovered from COVID-19. CDR3s include the opening cysteine and the closing phenylalanine or tryptophan. Each record gives: J gene, V gene, clone size, D gene, CDR3 DNA, CDR3 protein. The D gene is left open where the match is weak. Part of the rows lack a size; the others show once, few, many or a class for expanded clones.

>TRBJ1-6|TRBV20-1|NA|NA
TGCAGTGCTAGTTCTTGGGGCCAGGGAAGGTCACCCCTCCACTTT
CSASSWGQGRSPLHF
>TRBJ2-5|TRBV19|NA|TRBD1
TGTGCCAGTAGTACCGACAGGGGGGAGACCCAGTACTTC
CASSTDRGETQYF
>TRBJ2-7|TRBV27|NA|TRBD1
TGTGCCAGCAGCCCGGGACAGGGGGATTTTCTCTACGAGCAGTACTTC
CASSPGQGDFLYEQYF
>TRBJ2-5|TRBV7-6|NA|NA
TGTGCCAGCAGCTTATCTCGCGACAGAAAAGAGACCCAGTACTTC
CASSLSRDRKETQYF
>TRBJ1-1|TRBV27|NA|TRBD1
TGTGCCAGCAGTTTACTTCCGGGACAGCCGAACACTGAAGCTTTCTTT
CASSLLPGQPNTEAFF
>TRBJ1-6|TRBV28|few|NA
TGTGCCAGCAGTTTATTGCGTAACTATAATTCACCCCTCCACTTT
CASSLLRNYNSPLHF
>TRBJ1-1|TRBV11-3|NA|NA
TGTGCCAGCAGCCAAGGGGTGAACACTGAAGCTTTCTTT
CASSQGVNTEAFF
>TRBJ2-1|TRBV11-2|NA|NA
TGTGCCAGCAGCTTAGTAGGAGCGGCAGACGACGTTTCCTACAATGAGCAGTTCTTC
CASSLVGAADDVSYNEQFF
>TRBJ1-4|TRBV19|NA|TRBD1
TGTGCCAGTAGCATCATGGGACAGGGGGCTCCAACTAATGAAAAACTGTTTTTT
CASSIMGQGAPTNEKLFF
>TRBJ1-1|TRBV4-1|NA|NA
TGCGCCAGCAGCCAAGGCGGGGGCTTGGGCACTGAAGCTTTCTTT
CASSQGGGLGTEAFF
>TRBJ2-3|TRBV5-4|NA|TRBD2
TGTGCCAGCAGCTTGGCTAGCGGGGGGGCCGAGGGAGATACGCAGTATTTT
CASSLASGGAEGDTQYF
>TRBJ1-1|TRBV10-2|NA|TRBD1
TGCGCCAGCAGTGAGCAGGGGGCGGCAACTGAAGCTTTCTTT
CASSEQGAATEAFF
>TRBJ1-1|TRBV12-3/TRBV12-4|NA|NA
TGTGCCAGCAGTTGGGCAGAGAACACTGAAGCTTTCTTT
CASSWAENTEAFF
>TRBJ2-7|TRBV27|NA|TRBD2
TGTGCCAGCAGTTCCCATACCCCACTTGCGGGGGTCTCTTACGAGCAGTACTTC
CASSSHTPLAGVSYEQYF
>TRBJ2-5|TRBV9|NA|NA
TGTGCCAGCAGCGCCGGACTGTCCCACCTCCAAGAGACCCAGTACTTC
CASSAGLSHLQETQYF
>TRBJ1-1|TRBV5-1|NA|TRBD1
TGCGCCAGCAGCTTGGGCAGGGGGCTCTGGACTGAAGCTTTCTTT
CASSLGRGLWTEAFF
>TRBJ1-6|TRBV25-1|NA|NA
TGTGCCAGCAGTGATCTTACAGGTACTGCCCACTTT
CASSDLTGTAHF
>TRBJ1-5|TRBV6-2/TRBV6-3|NA|TRBD1
TGTGCCAGCAGCCCTGGACAGGGTTGGGCAATCGAGCCCCAGCATTTT
CASSPGQGWAIEPQHF
>TRBJ1-1|TRBV11-2|NA|NA
TGTGCCAGCAGCTTAGCCCCGCGCACTGAAGCTTTCTTT
CASSLAPRTEAFF
>TRBJ2-5|TRBV27|once|NA
TGTGCCAGCAGTTTCGACAGGGGAGGGGAGACCCAGTACTTC
CASSFDRGGETQYF
>TRBJ1-1|TRBV28|NA|NA
TGTGCCAGCACGGACATGAACACTGAAGCTTTCTTT
CASTDMNTEAFF